These 5 T cell receptor beta chains share one sample of origin, sequenced in a study of CD8 T cells in Susac syndrome (dated by TCRdb to the late 2010s). Preparation of the library involved the immunoSEQ multiplex PCR assay. RNA was extracted with the RNeasy kit and roughly 0.5 to 1 ug was reverse transcribed using random hexamers. The public reads were reanalyzed by TCRdb: fastp trimming at Q25, MiXCR alignment, in-frame beta chains only. All rows with the same CDR3 protein become a single entry with the most common DNA and genes. Counted in this sample were 140,000 or so distinct CDR3 sequences; around 94% of them appeared once. 0.07% to 0.1% of the sample belongs to the ten largest clones. Sequencing was performed on CD4+ T cells from PBMCs. These TCRs come from a human donor in good health.

The genes are TRBV23-1 and TRBJ1-5, with D unclear. TRBV23-1 is sorted into the ORF group, with uncertain function. Trimming cost V 8 bases and J 3 bases, with 17 bases left between them. The CDR3 loop spans 15 amino acids. The CDR3 loop reads CASRFTRRINQPQHF. For the CDR3, the DNA is TGCGCCAGCCGCTTCACACGGCGAATCAATCAGCCCCAGCATTTT.

The chain links TRBV5-4 to TRBJ2-2, with TRBD1 as a possible D gene (6 bases). Trimming left V 5 bases short and J 3 bases short, with 14 bases between. Germline assignment: CDR1 SGHNT and CDR2 YYREEE (reference sequence). This CDR3 is 15 amino acids long. CDR3 amino acids: CASSKGERYTGELFF. CDR3 coding DNA: TGTGCCAGCAGTAAGGGGGAGCGTTACACCGGGGAGCTGTTTTTT.

The V and J genes are TRBV27 and TRBJ2-2; TRBD1 is a possible D gene (6 bases). Trimming stripped 5 bases from V and 6 bases from J, with 19 bases between. The CDR3 consists of 16 residues. Germline V gene data show CDR1 as MNHEY and CDR2 as SMNVEV (reference sequence). The CDR3 sequence is CASSPRGVRGPGELFF. Written as DNA, the CDR3 is TGTGCCAGCAGTCCCCGAGGAGTCAGGGGTCCCGGGGAGCTGTTTTTT.

This chain joins TRBV6-4 and TRBJ2-3; D is uncertain. Germline lookup yields CDR1 MRHNA and CDR2 SNTAGT. The length of the CDR3 is 14 residues. Trimming shortened V by 7 bases and J by 1 base, and 12 bases separated the two germline ends. CDR3 amino acids: CASKPGVGTDTQYF. The CDR3 DNA reads TGTGCCAGCAAGCCAGGTGTTGGCACAGATACGCAGTATTTT.

CDR3 amino acids: CASTPQKKRPNTGELFF. CDR3 in DNA: TGTGCCAGCACCCCTCAAAAAAAAAGACCGAACACCGGGGAGCTGTTTTTT. This chain joins TRBV12-3 or TRBV12-4 and TRBJ2-2, with unresolved D. V lost 7 bases and J 0 bases, leaving 18 bases between the germline ends. The CDR3 is made up of 17 amino acids.